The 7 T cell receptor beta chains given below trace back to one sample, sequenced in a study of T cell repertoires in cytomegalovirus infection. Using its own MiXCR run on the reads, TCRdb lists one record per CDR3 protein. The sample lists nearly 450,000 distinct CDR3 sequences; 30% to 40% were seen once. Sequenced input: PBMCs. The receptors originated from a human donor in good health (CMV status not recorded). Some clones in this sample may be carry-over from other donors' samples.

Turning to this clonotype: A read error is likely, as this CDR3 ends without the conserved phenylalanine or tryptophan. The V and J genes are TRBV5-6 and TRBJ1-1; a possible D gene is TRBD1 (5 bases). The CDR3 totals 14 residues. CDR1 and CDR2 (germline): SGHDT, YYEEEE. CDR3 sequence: CAISSEGIKLEAFL. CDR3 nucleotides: TGTGCCATCAGCTCGGAGGGGATCAAGCTAGAAGCTTTCTTG.

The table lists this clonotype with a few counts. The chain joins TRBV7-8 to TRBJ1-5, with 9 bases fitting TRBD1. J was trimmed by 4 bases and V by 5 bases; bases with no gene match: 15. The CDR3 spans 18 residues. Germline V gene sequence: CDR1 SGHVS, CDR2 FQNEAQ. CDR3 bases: TGTGCCAGCAGCGCCAAGGGACAGGGAGGAATAAGAAATCAGCCCCAGCATTTT. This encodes CASSAKGQGGIRNQPQHF. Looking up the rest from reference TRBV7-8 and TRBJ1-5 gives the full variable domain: GAGVSQSPRYKVAKRGQDVALRCDPISGHVSLFWYQQALGQGPEFLTYFQNEAQLDKSGLPSDRFFAERPEGSVSTLKIQRTQQEDSAVYLCASSAKGQGGIRNQPQHFGDGTRLSIL.

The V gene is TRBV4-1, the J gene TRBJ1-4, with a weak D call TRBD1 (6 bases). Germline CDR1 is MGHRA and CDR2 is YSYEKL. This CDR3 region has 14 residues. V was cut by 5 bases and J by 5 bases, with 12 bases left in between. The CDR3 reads CASSKTGNNEKLFF. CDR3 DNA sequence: TGCGCCAGCAGCAAGACAGGAAACAATGAAAAACTGTTTTTT.

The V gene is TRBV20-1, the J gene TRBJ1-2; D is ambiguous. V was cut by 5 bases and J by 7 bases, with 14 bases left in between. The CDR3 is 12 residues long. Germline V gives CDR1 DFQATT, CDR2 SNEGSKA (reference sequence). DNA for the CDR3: TGCAGTGCTGGAAGGGCGGCGTTTGGCTACACCTTC. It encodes CSAGRAAFGYTF.

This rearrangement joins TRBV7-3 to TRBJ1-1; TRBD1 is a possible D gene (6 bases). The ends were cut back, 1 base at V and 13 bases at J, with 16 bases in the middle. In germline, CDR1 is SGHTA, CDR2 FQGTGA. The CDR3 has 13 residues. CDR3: CASSLRGHTEYFF. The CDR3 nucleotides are TGTGCCAGCAGCTTAAGGGGACACACTGAATATTTCTTT.

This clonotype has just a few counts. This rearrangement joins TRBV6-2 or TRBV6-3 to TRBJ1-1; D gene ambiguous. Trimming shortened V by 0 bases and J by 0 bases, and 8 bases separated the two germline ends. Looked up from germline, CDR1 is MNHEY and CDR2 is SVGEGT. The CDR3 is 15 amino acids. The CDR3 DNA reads TGTGCCAGCAGTTACTCCGCCAGGCTGAACACTGAAGCTTTCTTT. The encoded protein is CASSYSARLNTEAFF.

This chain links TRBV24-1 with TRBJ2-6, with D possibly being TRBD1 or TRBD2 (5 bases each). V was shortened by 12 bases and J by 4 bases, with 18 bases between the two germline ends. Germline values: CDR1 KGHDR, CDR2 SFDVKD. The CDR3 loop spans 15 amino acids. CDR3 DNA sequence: TGTGCCTCGGGACCCGCTAGGCCCGGGGCCAACGTCCTGACTTTC. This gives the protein CASGPARPGANVLTF.